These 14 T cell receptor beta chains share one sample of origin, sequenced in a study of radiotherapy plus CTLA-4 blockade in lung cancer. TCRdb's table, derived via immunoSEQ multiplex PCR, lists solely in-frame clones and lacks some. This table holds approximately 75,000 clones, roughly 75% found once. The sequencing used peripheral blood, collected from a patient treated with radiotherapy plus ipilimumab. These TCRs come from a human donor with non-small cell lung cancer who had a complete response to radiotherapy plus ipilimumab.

The CDR3 region has the DNA TGTGCCAGCAGCTTAGGTGGGGTTTCTATTAGGGATGGCTACACCTTC. Translated: CASSLGGVSIRDGYTF. The rearrangement joins TRBV7-9 to TRBJ1-2; D unclear. Trimming took 1 base from V and 6 from J, leaving 18 bases between them. CDR1 is SEHNR and CDR2 is FQNEAQ in the germline V gene (reference sequence). CDR3 size: 16 residues.

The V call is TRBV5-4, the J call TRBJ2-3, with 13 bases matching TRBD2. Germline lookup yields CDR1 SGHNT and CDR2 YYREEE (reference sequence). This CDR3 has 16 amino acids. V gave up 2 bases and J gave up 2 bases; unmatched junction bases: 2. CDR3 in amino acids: CASSFGLAGVTDTQYF. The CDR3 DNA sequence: TGTGCCAGCAGCTTTGGACTAGCGGGAGTCACAGATACGCAGTATTTT.

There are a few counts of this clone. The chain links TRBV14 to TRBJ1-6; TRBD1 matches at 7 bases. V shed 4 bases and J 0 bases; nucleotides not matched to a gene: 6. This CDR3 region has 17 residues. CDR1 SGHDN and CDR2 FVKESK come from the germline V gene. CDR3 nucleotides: TGTGCCAGCAGCCCCCGGACAGGAACCTCCTATAATTCACCCCTCCACTTT. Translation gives CASSPRTGTSYNSPLHF.

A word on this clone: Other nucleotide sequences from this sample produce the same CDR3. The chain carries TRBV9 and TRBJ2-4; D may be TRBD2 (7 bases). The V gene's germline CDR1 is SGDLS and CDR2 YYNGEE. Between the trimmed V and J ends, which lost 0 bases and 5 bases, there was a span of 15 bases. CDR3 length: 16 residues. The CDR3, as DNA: TGTGCCAGCAGCGTAGGCGCGGGGGCGGGGGAAAACATTCAGTACTTC. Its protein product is CASSVGAGAGENIQYF.

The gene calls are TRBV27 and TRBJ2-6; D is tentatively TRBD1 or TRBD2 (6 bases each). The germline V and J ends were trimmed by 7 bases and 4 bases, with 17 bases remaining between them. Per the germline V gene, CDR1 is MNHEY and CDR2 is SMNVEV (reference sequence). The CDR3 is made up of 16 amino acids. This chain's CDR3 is CASTPRGGPGANVLTF. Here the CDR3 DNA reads TGTGCCAGCACCCCCCGTGGGGGGCCAGGGGCCAACGTCCTGACTTTC.

Here the CDR3 reads CAISESLAGPSYNEQFF. CDR3 DNA: TGTGCCATCAGTGAGTCTCTAGCGGGACCCTCCTACAATGAGCAGTTCTTC. The chain couples TRBV10-3 to TRBJ2-1, with 9 bases that match TRBD2. CDR1 and CDR2 from the germline V gene are ENHRY and SYGVKD. The CDR3 extends over 17 amino acids. The trim removed 0 bases at V and 0 bases at J, leaving 3 bases unmatched.

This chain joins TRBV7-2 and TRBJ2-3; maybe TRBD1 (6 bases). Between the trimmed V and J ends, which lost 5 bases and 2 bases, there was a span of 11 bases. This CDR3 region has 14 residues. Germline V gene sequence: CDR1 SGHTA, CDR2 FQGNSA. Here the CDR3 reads CASSPGQNTDTQYF. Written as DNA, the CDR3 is TGTGCCAGCAGCCCAGGACAGAACACAGATACGCAGTATTTT.

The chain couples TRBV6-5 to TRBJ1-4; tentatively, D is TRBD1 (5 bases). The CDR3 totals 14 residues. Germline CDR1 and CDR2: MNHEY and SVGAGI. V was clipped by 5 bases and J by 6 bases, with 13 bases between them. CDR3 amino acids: CASSQAGGDEKLFF. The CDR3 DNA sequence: TGTGCCAGCAGTCAAGCTGGGGGGGATGAAAAACTGTTTTTT.

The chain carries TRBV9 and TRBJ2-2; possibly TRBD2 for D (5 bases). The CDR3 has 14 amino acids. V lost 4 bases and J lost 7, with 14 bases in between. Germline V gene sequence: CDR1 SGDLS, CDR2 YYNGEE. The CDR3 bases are TGTGCCAGCAGCCCGAGCGAGGGCGGCGGGGAGCTGTTTTTT. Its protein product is CASSPSEGGGELFF.

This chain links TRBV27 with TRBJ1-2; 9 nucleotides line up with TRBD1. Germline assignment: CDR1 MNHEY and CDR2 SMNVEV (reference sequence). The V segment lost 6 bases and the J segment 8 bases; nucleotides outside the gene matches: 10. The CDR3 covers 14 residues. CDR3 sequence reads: CASRKTGGWEGYTF. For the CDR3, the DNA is TGTGCCAGCAGAAAAACAGGGGGCTGGGAGGGCTACACCTTC.

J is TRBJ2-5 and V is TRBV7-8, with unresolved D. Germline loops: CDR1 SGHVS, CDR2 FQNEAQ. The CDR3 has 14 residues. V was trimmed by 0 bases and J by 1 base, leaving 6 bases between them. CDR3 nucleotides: TGTGCCAGCAGCTTAGCAGTGCTCCAAGAGACCCAGTACTTC. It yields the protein CASSLAVLQETQYF.

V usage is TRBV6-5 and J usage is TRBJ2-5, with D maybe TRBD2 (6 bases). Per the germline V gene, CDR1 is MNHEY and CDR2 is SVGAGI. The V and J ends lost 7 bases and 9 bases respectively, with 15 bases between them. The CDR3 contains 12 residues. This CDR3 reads CASTHTRGAQYF. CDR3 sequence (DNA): TGTGCCAGCACCCACACCCGCGGGGCCCAGTACTTC.

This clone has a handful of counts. The CDR3 region has the DNA TGTGCCAGCGGACGGTGGAACACTGAAGCTTTCTTT. It encodes CASGRWNTEAFF. The chain combines TRBV6-6 with TRBJ1-1; D is unresolved. Germline V gene sequence: CDR1 MNHNY, CDR2 SVGAGI (reference sequence). V was clipped by 8 bases and J by 1 base, with 8 bases between them. This CDR3 comprises 12 residues.

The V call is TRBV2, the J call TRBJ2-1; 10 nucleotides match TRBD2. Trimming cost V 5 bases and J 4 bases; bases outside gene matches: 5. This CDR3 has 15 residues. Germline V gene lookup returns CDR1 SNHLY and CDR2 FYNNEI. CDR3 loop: CASSTGLAAYNEQFF. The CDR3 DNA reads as TGTGCCAGCAGTACCGGACTAGCGGCATACAATGAGCAGTTCTTC.